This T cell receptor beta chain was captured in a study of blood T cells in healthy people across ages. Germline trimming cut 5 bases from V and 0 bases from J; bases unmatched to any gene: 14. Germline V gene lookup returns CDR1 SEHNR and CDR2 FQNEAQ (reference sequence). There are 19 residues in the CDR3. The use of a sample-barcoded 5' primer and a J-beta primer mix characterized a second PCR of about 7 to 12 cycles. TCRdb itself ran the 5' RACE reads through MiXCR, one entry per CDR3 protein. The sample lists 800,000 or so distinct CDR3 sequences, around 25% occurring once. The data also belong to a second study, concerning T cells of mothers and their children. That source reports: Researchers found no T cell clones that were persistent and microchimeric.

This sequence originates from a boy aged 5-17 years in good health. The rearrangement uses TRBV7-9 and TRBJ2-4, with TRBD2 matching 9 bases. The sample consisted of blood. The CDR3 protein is CASSPLRLAGKVAKNIQYF. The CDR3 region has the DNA TGTGCCAGCAGCCCACTTAGGCTAGCGGGGAAAGTAGCCAAAAACATTCAGTACTTC.